The 31 T cell receptor beta chains below were found in one sample sequenced in a study of T cell repertoires in aging, cancer and after chemotherapy. Peripheral blood genomic DNA, not sorted cells or RNA, was the template. TRB rearrangements spanning V, D and J were amplified using mixed TRB-A/B primers. TCRdb passed the multiplex PCR reads through MiXCR, listing each CDR3 protein once. The sample gives 11,000 or so distinct CDR3 sequences, roughly a quarter of which show up once; approximately 2% is in the top ten. Sequenced sample: blood. These receptors all stem from a human donor in good health.

This clonotype occurred once. A much larger clone is a single base away; this may be a read error. The chain is built from TRBV19 and TRBJ2-5; no reliable D call. V lost 7 bases and J lost 7, with 16 bases in between. The CDR3 covers 13 residues. CDR1 and CDR2 from the germline V gene are LNHDA and SQIVND (reference sequence). CDR3 nucleotides: TGTGCCAGTAAGTCAGGCGTCGGTCTGACCCAGTACTTC. Encoded protein: CASKSGVGLTQYF.

Sample share makes this clonotype medium-sized. The CDR3 coding sequence is TGTGCCAGTAGTAACGGACTGGTCACAGATACGCAGTATTTT. It codes for CASSNGLVTDTQYF. This chain links TRBV19 with TRBJ2-3, with a tentative D call TRBD2 (5 bases). Per germline, CDR1 LNHDA and CDR2 SQIVND (reference sequence). Deletions cut 4 bases from V and 2 bases from J, with 10 bases between. This CDR3 is 14 amino acids long.

The chain couples TRBV27 to TRBJ1-4; D gene unclear. The CDR3 runs 16 residues. The V end was cut by 5 bases, the J end by 0 bases, with 13 bases between. Germline V gene lookup returns CDR1 MNHEY and CDR2 SMNVEV (reference sequence). CDR3 nucleotides: TGTGCCAGCAGTCTAAGGGCCGGAGCAACTAATGAAAAACTGTTTTTT. As protein: CASSLRAGATNEKLFF.

This clonotype was recorded a few times. The J gene is TRBJ2-7, the V gene TRBV25-1; TRBD1 is a possible D gene (6 bases). The germline V gene has CDR1 MGHDK and CDR2 SYGVNS. V was clipped by 4 bases and J by 5 bases, with 12 bases between them. The CDR3 runs 13 residues. CDR3 sequence: CASSGYRADEQYF. CDR3 in DNA: TGTGCCAGCAGTGGATACAGGGCCGACGAGCAGTACTTC.

In its sample, this clonotype was seen once. A clone one base away is much larger, so this may be a read error. The CDR3 DNA sequence: TGTGTCAGCAGCCGTAGCGGGGTTCCCTACAATGAGCAGTTCTTC. Translated, it gives CVSSRSGVPYNEQFF. This sequence joins TRBV7-4 and TRBJ2-1; the match to TRBD2 covers 8 bases. The CDR3 is 15 residues long. Germline values: CDR1 SGHVT, CDR2 SQSDAQ.

This clonotype is classed as medium-sized. J is TRBJ2-7 and V is TRBV20-1; the D gene is possibly TRBD2 (5 bases). This CDR3 region has 13 residues. The germline V gene encodes CDR1 DFQATT and CDR2 SNEGSKA (reference sequence). With 6 bases removed from V and 2 bases from J, the gap between germline ends came to 14 bases. The CDR3 DNA sequence: TGCAGTGCCCCACGGGAAGCGACCTACGAGCAGTACTTC. Its translation is CSAPREATYEQYF.

This clonotype is deemed medium-sized. V usage is TRBV7-2 and J usage is TRBJ2-1; maybe TRBD2 (6 bases). The germline V and J ends were trimmed by 5 bases and 4 bases, with 15 bases remaining between them. The CDR3 has 15 residues. Germline CDR1 SGHTA, CDR2 FQGNSA. CDR3 sequence (DNA): TGTGCCAGCAGCCCAGGCGGGGATTCGTACAATGAGCAGTTCTTC. Translated, it gives CASSPGGDSYNEQFF. The full variable domain, with the rest looked up from reference TRBV7-2 and TRBJ2-1, is GAGVSQSPSNKVTEKGKDVELRCDPISGHTALYWYRQSLGQGLEFLIYFQGNSAPDKSGLPSDRFSAERTGGSVSTLTIQRTQQEDSAVYLCASSPGGDSYNEQFFGPGTRLTVL.

This clonotype is judged medium-sized. The gene calls are TRBV6-5 and TRBJ2-3, with 9 bases aligning to TRBD2. Trimming took 6 bases from V and 1 from J; bases not matched to a gene: 11. From germline, CDR1 is MNHEY and CDR2 SVGAGI. The CDR3 sequence is 17 residues long. The CDR3 DNA follows: TGTGCCAGCAGCAGGGGCGGGGGGGCGAAACGCACAGATACGCAGTATTTT. Protein: CASSRGGGAKRTDTQYF.

V and J are TRBV6-6 and TRBJ2-3, with a tentative D call TRBD2 (5 bases). The germline gives CDR1 MNHNY, CDR2 SVGAGI (reference sequence). CDR3 length equals 11 residues. V was clipped by 4 bases and J by 7 bases, with 6 bases between them. The CDR3 nucleotides read TGTGCCAGCAGTTCGGACTATACGCAGTATTTT. Protein: CASSSDYTQYF.

This clonotype is labeled as medium-sized. The J gene is TRBJ1-2, the V gene TRBV7-9; possibly TRBD1 for D (6 bases). CDR1 and CDR2 (germline): SEHNR, FQNEAQ (reference sequence). The V end lost 5 bases, the J end lost 7 bases, and 20 bases lay between the germline ends. The CDR3 covers 15 residues. The chain's CDR3 is CASSTLTELGGGYTF. In DNA form, the CDR3 reads TGTGCCAGCAGCACCCTGACCGAACTAGGGGGTGGCTACACCTTC.

The V gene is TRBV11-2, the J gene TRBJ2-5; D is unclear. The CDR3 is made up of 14 amino acids. Trimming stripped 10 bases from V and 5 bases from J, with 20 bases between. Germline V gives CDR1 SGHAT, CDR2 FQNNGV. As DNA, the CDR3 is TGTGCCACAAAGGAAGGGCTATTAGAGGAGACCCAGTACTTC. Translation gives CATKEGLLEETQYF.

This clonotype has a handful of counts. The V call is TRBV12-3 or TRBV12-4, the J call TRBJ1-1; D is uncertain. Between the trimmed V and J ends, which lost 8 bases and 0 bases, there was a span of 7 bases. This CDR3 has 12 amino acids. This CDR3 reads CASAAVNTEAFF. The CDR3 region has the DNA TGTGCCAGCGCAGCCGTGAACACTGAAGCTTTCTTT.

Relative to its sample, this clonotype is medium-sized (0.01 to 0.1%). The J gene is TRBJ1-1, the V gene TRBV7-9, with D uncertain. CDR1 and CDR2 (germline): SEHNR, FQNEAQ (reference sequence). There are 13 residues in the CDR3. V lost 5 bases and J 3 bases, leaving 10 bases between the germline ends. The CDR3 protein is CASSPNVDTEAFF. The CDR3 bases are TGTGCCAGCAGCCCTAACGTGGACACTGAAGCTTTCTTT. Full variable domain (remainder filled in from reference TRBV7-9 and TRBJ1-1): DTGVSQNPRHKITKRGQNVTFRCDPISEHNRLYWYRQTLGQGPEFLTYFQNEAQLEKSRLLSDRFSAERPKGSFSTLEIQRTEQGDSAMYLCASSPNVDTEAFFGQGTRLTVV.

The rearrangement links TRBV24-1 to TRBJ2-3; D gene unclear. CDR1 is KGHDR, CDR2 SFDVKD, per germline. This CDR3 has 13 amino acids. V lost 3 bases, J lost 5 bases, and 8 bases lay in between. This chain's CDR3 is CATSDPPLDTQYF. The CDR3 DNA reads TGTGCCACCAGTGATCCACCTTTAGATACGCAGTATTTT.

This clonotype has just a few counts. This chain uses TRBV10-3 with TRBJ2-7, with a tentative D call TRBD1 (6 bases). V lost 6 bases and J 2 bases, leaving 23 bases between the germline ends. CDR1 and CDR2 from the germline V gene are ENHRY and SYGVKD. CDR3 size: 17 residues. CDR3 in amino acids: CAIRARTDSNQPYEQYF. The CDR3 nucleotides read TGTGCCATCAGAGCCAGGACAGACTCCAACCAACCCTACGAGCAGTACTTC.

By its share, this clonotype is medium-sized. The CDR3 nucleotides are TGTGCCAGCAGCTTGGCTGCAGGGGGCGATTCACCCCTCCACTTT. This encodes CASSLAAGGDSPLHF. The chain employs TRBV5-4 and TRBJ1-6; 8 nucleotides agree with TRBD1. The CDR3 runs 15 residues. CDR1 and CDR2 (germline): SGHNT, YYREEE (reference sequence). Trimming at V came to 0 bases and at J to 8 bases, leaving 4 bases not matched to a gene.

This sequence joins TRBV25-1 and TRBJ1-1; D may be TRBD1 (6 bases). V shed 2 bases and J shed 1 base, with 11 bases lying between them. Looked up from germline, CDR1 is MGHDK and CDR2 is SYGVNS. This CDR3 has 15 amino acids. CDR3 nucleotides: TGTGCCAGCAGTGAAGGGGGGCGGGGGAACACTGAAGCTTTCTTT. Residues: CASSEGGRGNTEAFF.

V usage is TRBV12-3 or TRBV12-4 and J usage is TRBJ2-5; 7 bases fit TRBD2. With V trimmed by 4 bases and J by 5 bases, 13 bases remained unmatched. There are 16 residues in the CDR3. Here the CDR3 DNA reads TGTGCCAGCAGTTCCACCTGGGGAGGGGCAAGGGAGACCCAGTACTTC. This gives the protein CASSSTWGGARETQYF.

This clonotype was observed a few times. The rearrangement uses TRBV6-2 or TRBV6-3 and TRBJ2-5; the match to TRBD2 covers 10 bases. The J segment lost 4 bases and the V segment lost 0 bases, leaving 5 bases of the junction unmatched. CDR3 length equals 16 residues. CDR1 is MNHEY and CDR2 is SVGEGT in the germline V gene. In nucleotides, the CDR3 is TGTGCCAGCAGTTACTCGATAGCGGGGGGCGCAGAGACCCAGTACTTC. This sequence encodes CASSYSIAGGAETQYF.

This chain's CDR3 is CASSRTGPNSPLHF. CDR3 sequence (DNA): TGTGCCAGCTCAAGGACAGGCCCGAATTCACCCCTCCACTTT. The J gene is TRBJ1-6, the V gene TRBV18, with 7 bases that match TRBD1. CDR3 length: 14 amino acids. V trimming: 5 bases; J trimming: 7 bases; junction bases outside the gene matches: 5. CDR1 and CDR2 from the germline V gene are KGHSH and LQKENI.

This clonotype was seen a handful of times. The chain links TRBV27 to TRBJ2-1, with 8 bases aligning to TRBD2. The CDR3 is made up of 17 amino acids. Germline lookup yields CDR1 MNHEY and CDR2 SMNVEV (reference sequence). Trimming cost V 6 bases and J 3 bases; bases outside gene matches: 13. CDR3 coding DNA: TGTGCCAGCAGGGGACTAGTGCCTTTATCCGTCTACAATGAGCAGTTCTTC. It translates to CASRGLVPLSVYNEQFF.

This clonotype was counted a few times. This chain links TRBV30 with TRBJ1-1; TRBD1 is a possible D gene (5 bases). In germline, CDR1 is GTSNPN, CDR2 SVGIG (reference sequence). Trimming shortened V by 3 bases and J by 8 bases, and 10 bases separated the two germline ends. The CDR3 is 11 amino acids. DNA of the CDR3: TGTGCCTGGAGGCTAGGGGTAGAAGCTTTCTTT. Translated, it gives CAWRLGVEAFF.

The sample holds a few counts of this clonotype. V is TRBV6-2 or TRBV6-3 and J is TRBJ2-3, with 12 bases that match TRBD2. This CDR3 spans 21 amino acids. Germline loops: CDR1 MNHEY, CDR2 SVGEGT. J was trimmed by 0 bases and V by 0 bases; bases with no gene match: 13. The CDR3 DNA is TGTGCCAGCAGTTACTCGATTGACGTGACTAGCGGGAGAGTGAGCACAGATACGCAGTATTTT. Amino acid sequence: CASSYSIDVTSGRVSTDTQYF.

This clonotype has just a few counts. The chain links TRBV5-1 to TRBJ2-5; 7 nucleotides match TRBD1. The CDR3 sequence is 14 residues long. V shed 4 bases and J 1 base; nucleotides not matched to a gene: 4. The germline gives CDR1 SGHRS, CDR2 YFSETQ. In nucleotides, the CDR3 is TGCGCCAGCAGCAAAGGGACAGTCCAAGAGACCCAGTACTTC. Translation gives CASSKGTVQETQYF.

The chain joins TRBV12-3 or TRBV12-4 to TRBJ1-2; no reliable D call. This CDR3 contains 15 residues. V lost 0 bases, J lost 4 bases, and 12 bases lay in between. The CDR3 loop reads CASSLALGMPYGYTF. As DNA, the CDR3 is TGTGCCAGCAGTTTAGCGCTCGGGATGCCCTATGGCTACACCTTC.

The rearrangement joins TRBV2 to TRBJ2-3, with TRBD2 matching over 12 bases. Germline V CDR1 and CDR2: SNHLY, FYNNEI. V was pared by 3 bases and J by 0 bases, with 13 bases of the junction left unmatched. This CDR3 has 20 amino acids. CDR3: CASSESVPGTSGPSTDTQYF. CDR3 coding DNA: TGTGCCAGCAGTGAGAGTGTGCCCGGGACTAGCGGGCCAAGCACAGATACGCAGTATTTT.

The chain is built from TRBV4-2 and TRBJ2-1; 10 positions agree with TRBD2. The length of the CDR3 is 17 residues. CDR1 is LGHNA, CDR2 YNFKEQ, per germline. The junction had 13 bases not matched to a gene; V was cut back by 2 bases and J by 9 bases. DNA of the CDR3: TGTGCCAGCAGCCAACATAGAGATAGCGGGGGGTCGGGTGAGCAGTTCTTC. The encoded protein is CASSQHRDSGGSGEQFF.

This clonotype has just a few counts. The gene calls are TRBV12-3 or TRBV12-4 and TRBJ2-7, with a weak D call TRBD1 (5 bases). CDR3 length: 14 residues. The V end was cut by 5 bases, the J end by 6 bases, with 17 bases between. CDR3 region: CASSQTASSGEQYF. In DNA form, the CDR3 reads TGTGCCAGCAGTCAGACAGCGTCAAGTGGCGAGCAGTACTTC.

This clonotype has just a few counts. The chain couples TRBV24-1 to TRBJ2-3, with D possibly matching TRBD1 (6 bases). CDR3 length: 17 amino acids. Germline V gene sequence: CDR1 KGHDR, CDR2 SFDVKD. V lost 0 bases to trimming and J lost 3 bases, with 15 bases between them. The DNA of the CDR3 is TGTGCCACCAGTGATTTGGGGGGACACTTGGGGACAGATACGCAGTATTTT. Encoded protein: CATSDLGGHLGTDTQYF.

This clonotype was seen a few times. The V call is TRBV5-1, the J call TRBJ1-2; the D is unclear. CDR3 length: 14 residues. The V gene's germline CDR1 is SGHRS and CDR2 YFSETQ. The V and J ends lost 6 bases and 3 bases respectively, with 15 bases between them. CDR3 amino acids: CASTPYSPDYGYTF. CDR3 coding DNA: TGCGCCAGCACCCCTTACAGCCCAGACTATGGCTACACCTTC.

The V call is TRBV5-4, the J call TRBJ1-1; no firm D call. V lost 4 bases and J lost 2, with 18 bases in between. Per the germline V gene, CDR1 is SGHNT and CDR2 is YYREEE (reference sequence). The CDR3 runs to 16 residues. The CDR3 bases are TGTGCCAGCAGCCCGCCGGGTACTAGGAGTAACACTGAAGCTTTCTTT. It specifies CASSPPGTRSNTEAFF.